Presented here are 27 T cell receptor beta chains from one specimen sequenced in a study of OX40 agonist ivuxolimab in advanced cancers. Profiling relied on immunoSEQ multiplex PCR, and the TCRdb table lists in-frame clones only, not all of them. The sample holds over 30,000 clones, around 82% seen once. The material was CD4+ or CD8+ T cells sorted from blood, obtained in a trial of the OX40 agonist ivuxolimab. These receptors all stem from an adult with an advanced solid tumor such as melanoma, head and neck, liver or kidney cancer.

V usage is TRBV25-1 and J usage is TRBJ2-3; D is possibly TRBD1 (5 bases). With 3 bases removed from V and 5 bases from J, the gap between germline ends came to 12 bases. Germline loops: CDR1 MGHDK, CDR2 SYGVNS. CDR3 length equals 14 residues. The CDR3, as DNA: TGTGCCAGCAGTGAGTCTGGGGCACGAGATACGCAGTATTTT. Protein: CASSESGARDTQYF. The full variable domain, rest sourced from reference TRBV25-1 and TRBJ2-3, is EADIYQTPRYLVIGTGKKITLECSQTMGHDKMYWYQQDPGMELHLIHYSYGVNSTEKGDLSSESTVSRIRTEHFPLTLESARPSHTSQYLCASSESGARDTQYFGPGTRLTVL.

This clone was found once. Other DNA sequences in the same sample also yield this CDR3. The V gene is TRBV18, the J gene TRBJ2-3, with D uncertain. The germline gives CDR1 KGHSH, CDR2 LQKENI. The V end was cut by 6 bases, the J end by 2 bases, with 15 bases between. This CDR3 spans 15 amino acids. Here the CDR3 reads CASSRSVRNTDTQYF. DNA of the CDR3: TGTGCCAGCTCGCGTTCCGTCCGGAACACAGATACGCAGTATTTT.

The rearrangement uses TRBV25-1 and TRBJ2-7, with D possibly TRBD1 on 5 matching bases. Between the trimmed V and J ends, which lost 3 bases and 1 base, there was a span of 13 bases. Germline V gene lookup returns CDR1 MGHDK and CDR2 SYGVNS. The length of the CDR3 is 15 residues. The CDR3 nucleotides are TGTGCCAGCAGTGACTCCCAGGGCAGGTCCTACGAGCAGTACTTC. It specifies CASSDSQGRSYEQYF.

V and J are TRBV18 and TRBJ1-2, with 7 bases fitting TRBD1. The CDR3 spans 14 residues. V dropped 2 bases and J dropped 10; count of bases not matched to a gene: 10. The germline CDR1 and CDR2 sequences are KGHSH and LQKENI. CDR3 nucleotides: TGTGCCAGCTCACCAGACAGGGTTGGTCGTGACTACACCTTC. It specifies CASSPDRVGRDYTF.

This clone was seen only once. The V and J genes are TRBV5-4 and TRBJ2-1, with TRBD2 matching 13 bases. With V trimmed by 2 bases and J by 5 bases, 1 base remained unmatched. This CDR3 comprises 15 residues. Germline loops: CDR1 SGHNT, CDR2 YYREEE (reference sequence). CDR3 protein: CASSFGLAGDNEQFF. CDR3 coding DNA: TGTGCCAGCAGCTTTGGACTAGCGGGAGACAATGAGCAGTTCTTC.

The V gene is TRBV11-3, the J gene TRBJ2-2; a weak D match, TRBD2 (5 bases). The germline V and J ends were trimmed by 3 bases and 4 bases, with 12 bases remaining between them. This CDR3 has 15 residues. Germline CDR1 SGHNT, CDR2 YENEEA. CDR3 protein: CASSFDLEGTGELFF. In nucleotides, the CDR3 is TGTGCCAGCAGCTTTGACCTCGAGGGCACCGGGGAGCTGTTTTTT.

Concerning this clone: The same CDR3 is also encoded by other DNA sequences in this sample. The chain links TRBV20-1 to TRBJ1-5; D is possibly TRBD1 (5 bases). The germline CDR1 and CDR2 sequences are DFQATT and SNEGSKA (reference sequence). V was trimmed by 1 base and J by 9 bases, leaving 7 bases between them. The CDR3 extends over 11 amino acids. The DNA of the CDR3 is TGCAGTGCTAGAGGGCAGGGGCCCCAGCATTTT. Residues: CSARGQGPQHF.

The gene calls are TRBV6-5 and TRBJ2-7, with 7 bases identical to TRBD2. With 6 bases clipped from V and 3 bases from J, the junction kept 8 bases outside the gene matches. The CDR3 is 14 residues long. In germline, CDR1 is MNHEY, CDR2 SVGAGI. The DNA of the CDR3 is TGTGCCAGCAGCCCCCCCGCGGGGGACTACGAGCAGTACTTC. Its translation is CASSPPAGDYEQYF.

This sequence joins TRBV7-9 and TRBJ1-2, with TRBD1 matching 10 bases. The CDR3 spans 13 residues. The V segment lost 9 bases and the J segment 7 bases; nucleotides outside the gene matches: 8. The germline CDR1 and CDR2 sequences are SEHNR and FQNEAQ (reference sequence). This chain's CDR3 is CASPMDRGIGYTF. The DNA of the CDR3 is TGTGCCAGTCCAATGGACAGGGGGATTGGCTACACCTTC.

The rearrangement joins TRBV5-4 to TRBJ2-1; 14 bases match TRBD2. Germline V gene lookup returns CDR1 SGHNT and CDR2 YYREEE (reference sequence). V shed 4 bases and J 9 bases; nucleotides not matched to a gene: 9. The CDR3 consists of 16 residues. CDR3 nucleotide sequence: TGTGCCAGCAGCCCCAACCCGGGACTAGCGGGAGTTGAGCAGTTCTTC. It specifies CASSPNPGLAGVEQFF. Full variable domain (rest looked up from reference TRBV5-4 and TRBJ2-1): ETGVTQSPTHLIKTRGQQVTLRCSSQSGHNTVSWYQQALGQGPQFIFQYYREEENGRGNFPPRFSGLQFPNYSSELNVNALELDDSALYLCASSPNPGLAGVEQFFGPGTRLTVL.

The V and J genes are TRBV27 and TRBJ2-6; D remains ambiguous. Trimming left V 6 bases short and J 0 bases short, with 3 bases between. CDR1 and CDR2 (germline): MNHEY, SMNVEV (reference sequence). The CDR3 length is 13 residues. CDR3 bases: TGTGCCAGCAGGCACTCTGGGGCCAACGTCCTGACTTTC. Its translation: CASRHSGANVLTF.

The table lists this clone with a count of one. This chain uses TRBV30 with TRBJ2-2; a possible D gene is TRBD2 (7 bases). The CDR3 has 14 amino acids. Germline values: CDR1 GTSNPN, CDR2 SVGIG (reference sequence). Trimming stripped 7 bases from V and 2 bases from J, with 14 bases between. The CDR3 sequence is CASGGQQNTGELFF. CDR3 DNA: TGTGCCTCGGGGGGCCAACAAAACACCGGGGAGCTGTTTTTT.

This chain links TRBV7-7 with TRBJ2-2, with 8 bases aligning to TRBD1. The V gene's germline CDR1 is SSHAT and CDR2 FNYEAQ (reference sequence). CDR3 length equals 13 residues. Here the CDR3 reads CASWDRRSGELFF. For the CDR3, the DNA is TGTGCTAGCTGGGACAGGAGGTCCGGGGAGCTGTTTTTT. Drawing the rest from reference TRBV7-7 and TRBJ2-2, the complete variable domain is GAGVSQSPRYKVTKRGQDVTLRCDPISSHATLYWYQQALGQGPEFLTYFNYEAQPDKSGLPSDRFSAERPEGSISTLTIQRTEQRDSAMYRCASWDRRSGELFFGEGSRLTVL.

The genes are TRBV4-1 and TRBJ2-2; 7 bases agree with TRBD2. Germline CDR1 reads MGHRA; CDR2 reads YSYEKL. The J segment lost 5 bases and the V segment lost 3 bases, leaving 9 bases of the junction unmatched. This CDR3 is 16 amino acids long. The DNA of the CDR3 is TGCGCCAGCAGCCATGTTAGCGGGTTAAGTACCGGGGAGCTGTTTTTT. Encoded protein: CASSHVSGLSTGELFF.

The DNA for the CDR3 is TGTGCCAGCAGCTTAGGCCAGAAGGAGGGAGAGACCCAGTACTTC. Its protein is CASSLGQKEGETQYF. The chain has TRBV11-2 and TRBJ2-5, with TRBD2 as a possible D gene (6 bases). The CDR3 totals 15 residues. V gave up 1 base and J gave up 4 bases, with 13 bases separating them. Germline-derived CDR1 and CDR2 are SGHAT and FQNNGV.

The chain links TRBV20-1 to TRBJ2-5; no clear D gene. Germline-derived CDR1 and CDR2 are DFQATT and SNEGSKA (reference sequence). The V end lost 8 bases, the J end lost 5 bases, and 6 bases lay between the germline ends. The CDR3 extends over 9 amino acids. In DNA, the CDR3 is TGCAGTACCCCGGAGACCCAGTACTTC. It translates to CSTPETQYF.

CDR3 sequence reads: CAWSESSAETQYF. Written as DNA, the CDR3 is TGTGCCTGGAGTGAGTCTAGTGCAGAGACCCAGTACTTC. The gene calls are TRBV30 and TRBJ2-5; D remains ambiguous. Deletions cut 1 base from V and 4 bases from J, with 10 bases between. Germline-derived CDR1 and CDR2 are GTSNPN and SVGIG (reference sequence). This CDR3 contains 13 residues.

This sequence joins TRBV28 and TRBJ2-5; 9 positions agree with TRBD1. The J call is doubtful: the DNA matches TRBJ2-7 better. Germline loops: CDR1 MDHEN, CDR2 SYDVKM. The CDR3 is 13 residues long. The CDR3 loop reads CASSLTGGYEQYF. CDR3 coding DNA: TGTGCCAGCAGTTTGACAGGGGGCTACGAGCAGTACTTC.

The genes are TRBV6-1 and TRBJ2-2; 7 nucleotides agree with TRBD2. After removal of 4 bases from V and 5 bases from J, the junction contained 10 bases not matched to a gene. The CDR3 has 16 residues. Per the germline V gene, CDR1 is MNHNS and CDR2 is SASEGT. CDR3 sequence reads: CASSVAWDYRTGELFF. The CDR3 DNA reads TGTGCCAGCAGTGTCGCGTGGGACTACCGGACCGGGGAGCTGTTTTTT.

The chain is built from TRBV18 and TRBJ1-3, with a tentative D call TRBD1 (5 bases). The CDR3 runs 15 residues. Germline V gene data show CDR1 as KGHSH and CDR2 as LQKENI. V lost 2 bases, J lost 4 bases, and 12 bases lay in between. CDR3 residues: CASSPERGTGNTIYF. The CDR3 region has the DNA TGTGCCAGCTCACCAGAGAGGGGAACCGGAAACACCATATATTTT.

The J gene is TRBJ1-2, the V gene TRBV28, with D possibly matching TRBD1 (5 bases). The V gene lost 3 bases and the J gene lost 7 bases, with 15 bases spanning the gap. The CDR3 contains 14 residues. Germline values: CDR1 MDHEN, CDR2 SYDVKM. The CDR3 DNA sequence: TGTGCCAGCAGTTTCCCGACAGCCCGGGGTGGCTACACCTTC. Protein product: CASSFPTARGGYTF.

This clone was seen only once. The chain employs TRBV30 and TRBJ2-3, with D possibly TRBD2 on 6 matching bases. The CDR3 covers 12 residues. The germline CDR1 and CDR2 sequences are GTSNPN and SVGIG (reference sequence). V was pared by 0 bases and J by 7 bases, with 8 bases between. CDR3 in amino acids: CAWSVRGNTQYF. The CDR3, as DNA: TGTGCCTGGAGTGTACGGGGGAATACGCAGTATTTT.

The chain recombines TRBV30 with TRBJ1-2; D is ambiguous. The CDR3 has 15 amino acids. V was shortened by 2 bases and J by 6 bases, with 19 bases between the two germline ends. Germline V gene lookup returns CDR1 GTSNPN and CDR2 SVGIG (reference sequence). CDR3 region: CAWSTMVGTVDGYTF. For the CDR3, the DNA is TGTGCCTGGAGTACCATGGTTGGAACGGTAGATGGCTACACCTTC.

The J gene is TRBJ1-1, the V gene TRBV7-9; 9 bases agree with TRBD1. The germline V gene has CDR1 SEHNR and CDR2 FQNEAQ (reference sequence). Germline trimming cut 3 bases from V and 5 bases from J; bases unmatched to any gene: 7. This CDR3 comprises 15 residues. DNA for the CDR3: TGTGCCAGCAGCTTTGGGAGACAGGGGGGAACTGAAGCTTTCTTT. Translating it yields CASSFGRQGGTEAFF.

In DNA, the CDR3 is TGTGCCAGCAGCCTATCGGGACCCTACGAGCAGTACTTC. Its protein is CASSLSGPYEQYF. V is TRBV7-2 and J is TRBJ2-7, with D perhaps being TRBD1 or TRBD2 (5 bases each). CDR3 length: 13 residues. The germline V and J ends were trimmed by 5 bases and 2 bases, with 10 bases remaining between them. From germline, CDR1 is SGHTA and CDR2 FQGNSA.

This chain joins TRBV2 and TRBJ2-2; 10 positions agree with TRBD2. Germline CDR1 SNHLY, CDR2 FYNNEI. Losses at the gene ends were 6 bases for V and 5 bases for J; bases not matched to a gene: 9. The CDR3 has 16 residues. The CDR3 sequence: CASRSLAGALTGELFF. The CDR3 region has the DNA TGTGCCAGCAGATCCCTAGCGGGAGCTCTTACCGGGGAGCTGTTTTTT.

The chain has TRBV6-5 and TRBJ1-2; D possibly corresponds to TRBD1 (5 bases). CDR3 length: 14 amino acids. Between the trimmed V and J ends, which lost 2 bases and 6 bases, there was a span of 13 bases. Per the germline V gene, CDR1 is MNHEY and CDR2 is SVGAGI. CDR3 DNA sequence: TGTGCCAGCAGTTACCGGCAGGGCGTGGATGGCTACACCTTC. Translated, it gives CASSYRQGVDGYTF.